The clone carrying this T cell receptor beta chain was counted at least ten times. This CDR3 comprises 14 residues. Trimming removed 4 bases at V and 2 bases at J, with 14 bases between. Germline V gene lookup returns CDR1 SQVTM and CDR2 ANQGSEA. This sample was included in a study of T cells in Graves' hyperthyroidism and ophthalmopathy. RNA transcripts were the template for amplifying TCR beta CDR3 regions. The HTBI primer set was used in a first-round RT-PCR of the TCR CDR3. One entry per CDR3 protein results from TCRdb running MiXCR on the multiplex PCR reads. The repertoire has more than 500,000 distinct CDR3 sequences, 15% to 20% of them found once; the top ten carry 25% to 30%.

The chain has TRBV29-1 and TRBJ1-1; the D is unclear. Sequences were obtained from blood. The origin of this receptor is a woman under 40 with Graves' ophthalmopathy. The CDR3 DNA follows: TGCAGCGTTGCTGGGCGGACCGCTAACACTGAAGCTTTCTTT. Its protein product is CSVAGRTANTEAFF.